The entry that follows covers one T cell receptor beta chain sequence. Its target antigen remains unknown. Base qualities were left out, and no much larger clone turns up one base away. Whole blood was collected in K2EDTA tubes by collaborating institutions according to the institutions' own protocols. Collaborator samples were shipped for TCRbeta analysis as frozen whole blood, isolated PBMCs, or DNA extracted from either sample type. This sample is drawn from a study of blood T cell repertoires in COVID-19 (dated by TCRdb to the early 2020s). Notes on the research overall: Collaborator samples came from the United States, Italy and Spain and covered acute and convalescent phases of COVID-19. Deeply sampled blood TCRbeta repertoires from subjects exposed to, actively infected with, or recovered from COVID-19 were included in the dataset. The prospective study material was composed of cDNA or gDNA derived from T cells, B-cell-depleted T cells, or PBMCs. A de-identified subject ID, COVID-19 status, age in years and sex were almost always included in the sample metadata. The samples were drawn from the first 160 participants of the ongoing ImmuneRACE study and from 1,254 subjects provided by 6 global collaborators. Where available, HLA class I and class II types were obtained from metadata supplied by the sample provider rather than from assay-based typing. The repertoires were made available in a free public database intended to serve as a resource for research on the immune response to SARS-CoV-2. Beyond this particular receptor, the publication reports: The quantity of clinical and demographic metadata differed by source and by participant and was supplied without curation.

The immunoSEQ Assay, a bias-controlled multiplex PCR, was used to amplify TCRbeta CDR3 regions from genomic DNA. On the study's bioinformatics: Nucleated cell counts per sample were estimated from amplification of reference gene primers within the assay. To quantify the absolute abundance of each unique TCRbeta CDR3 rearrangement, sequence reads were collapsed and filtered. For each sample, productive Simpson clonality was calculated by taking the square root of Simpson's diversity index across productive rearrangements. The source is immuneACCESS, and TCRdb retained only in-frame sequences with V and J called. Part of the clones is not carried over; for the studies checked, unresolved V genes explain less than half of this, and the remainder is unexplained. D and trimming come from the DNA, and the V and J calls and clone size come from that table. Present in this sample are approximately 92,000 clones, roughly 84% of which were seen just once. The ten largest clonotypes hold over 10% of the sample.

The CDR3, cysteine through phenylalanine, is 14 amino acids long. Just CDR3 DNA is preserved here, 42 bases in frame from base 1. In the germline V gene, CDR1 corresponds to SNHLY and CDR2 to FYNNEI. Trimming leaves V shorter by 7 bases and J shorter by 8 bases, with the junction holding 7 bases beyond the gene matches. The sequencing input was peripheral blood. Here the chain combines TRBV2 and TRBJ1-4; TRBD1 lines up with 10 middle nucleotides. This TCR was recovered from a woman aged 55-69 years in a cohort sampled during active or convalescent COVID-19. In nucleotides, the sequence is TGTGCCAGCATCCCGGGACAGGGGATGGAAAAACTGTTTTTT. Translated, this is CASIPGQGMEKLFF.